Below are 3 T cell receptor beta chains sequenced from a single sample in a study of Ad26.COV2.S vaccination and SARS-CoV-2 variants. Sequenced by immunoSEQ multiplex PCR; TCRdb stores in-frame clones only, minus some. The sample includes a few hundred thousand clones, roughly 84% seen only once; the top ten take 3.4%. Treatment specified: 15 to 20 received Ad26.COV2.S at low or high dose, single or two shots; 5 received placebo; per-sample allocation not given. The study sampled participants on day 63 after the first vaccine or placebo injection. The sample consisted of peripheral blood, taken in a trial of Ad26.COV2.S vaccine versus placebo. These receptors were collected from a person between 18 and 65 years old who received the Ad26.COV2.S COVID-19 vaccine or a placebo.

The chain is built from TRBV3-1 (or the pseudogene TRBV3-2) and TRBJ2-1; D uncertain. Germline assignment: CDR1 LGHDT and CDR2 YNNKEL (reference sequence). This CDR3 is built from 15 residues. Deletions cut 3 bases from V and 2 bases from J, with 11 bases between. The chain's CDR3 is CASSQGPATYNEQFF. The DNA for the CDR3 is TGTGCCAGCAGCCAGGGTCCGGCAACCTACAATGAGCAGTTCTTC.

There are a few counts of this clone. The V call is TRBV19, the J call TRBJ1-2, with D tentatively TRBD1 (5 bases). This CDR3 contains 15 residues. Germline CDR1 and CDR2: LNHDA and SQIVND (reference sequence). V lost 7 bases, J lost 7 bases, and 22 bases lay in between. This CDR3 is CASTYGSSGLFGYTF. CDR3 in DNA: TGTGCCAGTACCTATGGGAGCTCGGGGCTCTTTGGCTACACCTTC.

This chain uses TRBV4-3 with TRBJ1-6; 10 bases match TRBD1. Germline CDR1 is LGHNA and CDR2 is YSLEER. V was pared by 0 bases and J by 8 bases, with 4 bases of the junction left unmatched. This CDR3 contains 16 residues. The CDR3 nucleotides are TGCGCCAGCAGCCAAGAGTGGACAGGGGGTTATTCACCCCTCCACTTT. It specifies CASSQEWTGGYSPLHF.